A single sample is the source of the 21 T cell receptor beta chains below, sequenced in a study of Graves' ophthalmopathy and Graves' hyperthyroidism. Transcripts of RNA were the source for amplifying TCR beta CDR3 regions. Second-round multiplex PCR came after first-round RT-PCR with HTBI primers. From the multiplex PCR reads, TCRdb called clonotypes with MiXCR, one entry per CDR3 protein. The sample shows 350,000 to 450,000 distinct CDR3 sequences, approximately 20% of them seen only once. The sample taken for sequencing was peripheral blood. These receptors came from a woman younger than 30 with Graves' ophthalmopathy.

The V gene is TRBV27, the J gene TRBJ2-7, with D unresolved. Germline V CDR1 and CDR2: MNHEY, SMNVEV (reference sequence). Trimming shortened V by 5 bases and J by 1 base, and 12 bases separated the two germline ends. The CDR3 sequence is 14 residues long. The CDR3 DNA sequence: TGTGCCAGCAGTACCCCCGGCAGATCCTACGAGCAGTACTTC. Translated, it gives CASSTPGRSYEQYF.

The sample holds many counts of this clonotype. The V call is TRBV27, the J call TRBJ2-4; D is perhaps TRBD2 (6 bases). The germline V gene encodes CDR1 MNHEY and CDR2 SMNVEV (reference sequence). V was pared by 4 bases and J by 6 bases, with 13 bases between. The CDR3 sequence is 14 residues long. This CDR3 is CASSSTGAGNIQYF. CDR3 nucleotides: TGTGCCAGCAGTTCTACGGGAGCGGGAAACATTCAGTACTTC.

This clonotype was seen at least ten times. The chain has TRBV30 and TRBJ2-7, with 7 bases lining up with TRBD1. This CDR3 has 12 amino acids. The V gene's germline CDR1 is GTSNPN and CDR2 SVGIG (reference sequence). The trim removed 3 bases at V and 2 bases at J, leaving 1 base unmatched. The CDR3 here is CAWRQGTYEQYF. As DNA, the CDR3 is TGTGCCTGGAGACAGGGGACCTACGAGCAGTACTTC.

This clonotype has at least ten counts. V and J are TRBV12-3 or TRBV12-4 and TRBJ2-7; D is perhaps TRBD2 (5 bases). With 6 bases removed from V and 7 bases from J, the gap between germline ends came to 16 bases. This CDR3 is built from 13 residues. Here the CDR3 reads CASSLGPRGEQYF. The CDR3 DNA reads as TGTGCCAGCAGCCTCGGACCCCGAGGGGAGCAGTACTTC.

The chain is built from TRBV19 and TRBJ2-7, with TRBD2 matching 7 bases. After removal of 3 bases from V and 5 bases from J, the junction contained 13 bases not matched to a gene. CDR3 length: 16 amino acids. Germline CDR1 reads LNHDA; CDR2 reads SQIVND (reference sequence). The CDR3, as DNA: TGTGCCAGTAGTATGAACCGGGGAGGGCCCAGGCACGAGCAGTACTTC. Amino acid sequence: CASSMNRGGPRHEQYF. The variable domain in full, with the rest retrieved from reference TRBV19 and TRBJ2-7, is DGGITQSPKYLFRKEGQNVTLSCEQNLNHDAMYWYRQDPGQGLRLIYYSQIVNDFQKGDIAEGYSVSREKKESFPLTVTSAQKNPTAFYLCASSMNRGGPRHEQYFGPGTRLTVT.

This clonotype was seen at least ten times. As DNA, the CDR3 is TGTGCCAGCAGCTTAAATGGGGGGAGTCAGCCCCAGCATTTT. It translates to CASSLNGGSQPQHF. This chain joins TRBV7-9 and TRBJ1-5, with D tentatively TRBD1 (5 bases). V shed 2 bases and J shed 6 bases, with 11 bases lying between them. Germline CDR1 is SEHNR and CDR2 is FQNEAQ (reference sequence). The CDR3 spans 14 residues.

In this sample, this clonotype turned up many times. The chain has TRBV12-3 or TRBV12-4 and TRBJ2-2; D is ambiguous. Trimming pared 3 bases from V and 7 bases from J, leaving 9 bases between. The CDR3 length is 13 residues. CDR3 in DNA: TGTGCCAGCAGTTTGATGGGTGGCGGGGAGCTGTTTTTT. Translation gives CASSLMGGGELFF.

This clonotype was picked up many times. CDR3 region: CATSDPGFPYNEQFF. The CDR3 nucleotides are TGTGCCACCAGTGATCCCGGGTTCCCCTACAATGAGCAGTTCTTC. The chain has TRBV24-1 and TRBJ2-1; unclear D gene. The V end lost 3 bases, the J end lost 2 bases, and 10 bases lay between the germline ends. The CDR3 covers 15 residues. CDR1 is KGHDR and CDR2 is SFDVKD in the germline V gene.

This clonotype was found many times. The chain links TRBV27 to TRBJ2-2; 14 nucleotides match TRBD2. The CDR3 sequence is 18 residues long. Trimming at V came to 4 bases and at J to 7 bases, leaving 11 bases not matched to a gene. Germline values: CDR1 MNHEY, CDR2 SMNVEV (reference sequence). The CDR3 DNA reads TGTGCCAGCAGTTCGCCGACTAGCGGGAGGGCCGCGGGCGGGGAGCTGTTTTTT. Amino acid sequence: CASSSPTSGRAAGGELFF.

This clonotype has a count of ten or more. The chain links TRBV12-3 or TRBV12-4 to TRBJ1-2, with 8 bases lining up with TRBD1. J gave up 3 bases and V 5 bases, and 14 bases lay outside the gene matches. The CDR3 runs to 17 residues. The CDR3 loop is CASSPGTGGTAHYGYTF. CDR3 nucleotide sequence: TGTGCCAGCAGTCCGGGGACAGGTGGTACTGCCCACTATGGCTACACCTTC.

This clonotype was counted at least ten times. This chain joins TRBV7-2 and TRBJ1-2; D is perhaps TRBD1 (5 bases). This CDR3 is built from 12 residues. V lost 7 bases and J lost 8, with 14 bases in between. CDR1 and CDR2 from the germline V gene are SGHTA and FQGNSA. CDR3 bases: TGTGCCAGCATCCTTGACAGAGGCGGCTACACCTTC. This gives the protein CASILDRGGYTF. Drawing the rest from reference TRBV7-2 and TRBJ1-2, the complete variable domain is GAGVSQSPSNKVTEKGKDVELRCDPISGHTALYWYRQSLGQGLEFLIYFQGNSAPDKSGLPSDRFSAERTGGSVSTLTIQRTQQEDSAVYLCASILDRGGYTFGSGTRLTVV.

This clonotype was counted ten times or more. The chain links TRBV6-2 or TRBV6-3 to TRBJ1-1; TRBD1 matches 8 bases. The junction had 12 bases not matched to a gene; V was cut back by 7 bases and J by 5 bases. CDR1 and CDR2 from the germline V gene are MNHEY and SVGEGT. The CDR3 is 15 residues long. The CDR3 coding sequence is TGTGCCAGCATTCCACGTGCAGGGGGCCGTACTGAAGCTTTCTTT. Amino acid sequence: CASIPRAGGRTEAFF.

This clonotype was counted at least ten times. This rearrangement joins TRBV29-1 to TRBJ2-7, with TRBD2 identical over 13 bases. V lost 2 bases to trimming and J lost 7 bases; unmatched junction nucleotides: 11. This CDR3 has 16 amino acids. Per the germline V gene, CDR1 is SQVTM and CDR2 is ANQGSEA. CDR3 in amino acids: CSVEWGSTSGGSEQYF. Here the CDR3 DNA reads TGCAGCGTTGAATGGGGGTCGACTAGCGGGGGGTCGGAGCAGTACTTC.

This clonotype was detected ten times or more. The V call is TRBV25-1, the J call TRBJ2-7; D uncertain. With 4 bases removed from V and 8 bases from J, the gap between germline ends came to 9 bases. Germline CDR1 and CDR2: MGHDK and SYGVNS. This CDR3 is built from 11 residues. CDR3 region: CASSVVEKQYF. The CDR3 coding sequence is TGTGCCAGCAGTGTTGTAGAGAAGCAGTACTTC.

This clonotype has a count of ten or more. This rearrangement joins TRBV6-2 or TRBV6-3 to TRBJ2-7; the D is unclear. The CDR3 is 13 amino acids. With 2 bases removed from V and 7 bases from J, the gap between germline ends came to 12 bases. Germline V lookup: CDR1 MNHEY, CDR2 SVGEGT. Here the CDR3 reads CASSYEVWGEQYF. The CDR3 DNA is TGTGCCAGCAGTTACGAGGTTTGGGGAGAGCAGTACTTC.

This clonotype was found many times. The V and J genes are TRBV6-1 and TRBJ1-1; D may be TRBD1 (5 bases). Germline V gene lookup returns CDR1 MNHNS and CDR2 SASEGT. The CDR3 has 14 residues. Trimming shortened V by 10 bases and J by 5 bases, and 20 bases separated the two germline ends. The CDR3 is CATRTFGGGTEAFF. Here the CDR3 DNA reads TGTGCCACGCGGACATTTGGGGGGGGGACTGAAGCTTTCTTT.

The chain uses TRBV12-3 or TRBV12-4 and TRBJ1-1; D perhaps matches TRBD1 (5 bases). Trimming took 5 bases from V and 1 from J, leaving 14 bases between them. The CDR3 spans 15 residues. DNA for the CDR3: TGTGCCAGCAGTCGACAGTTGGTCGCGAACACTGAAGCTTTCTTT. Residues: CASSRQLVANTEAFF.

This clonotype was counted many times. The CDR3 coding sequence is TGTGCCAGCAGTTTTGTGGGGGGGGCTAGCTTCTCCGACGTGGGCGGCGAGCAGTACTTC. This codes for CASSFVGGASFSDVGGEQYF. The chain joins TRBV28 to TRBJ2-7; maybe TRBD2 (7 bases). V was pared by 3 bases and J by 6 bases, with 33 bases between. The CDR3 length is 20 residues. The germline gives CDR1 MDHEN, CDR2 SYDVKM.

This clonotype was seen many times. The chain links TRBV12-3 or TRBV12-4 to TRBJ2-5; D is perhaps TRBD2 (7 bases). The V end lost 7 bases, the J end lost 4 bases, and 16 bases lay between the germline ends. The CDR3 is made up of 14 amino acids. The CDR3 spells CASTPRGARETQYF. CDR3 DNA: TGTGCCAGCACCCCTCGGGGGGCGCGAGAGACCCAGTACTTC.

There are many counts of this clonotype. The J gene is TRBJ2-7, the V gene TRBV7-6; D perhaps matches TRBD2 (5 bases). The V gene's germline CDR1 is SGHVS and CDR2 FNYEAQ. The CDR3 has 14 residues. V was cut by 2 bases and J by 0 bases, with 8 bases left in between. CDR3 nucleotide sequence: TGTGCCAGCAGCTTAACAGACTACTCCTACGAGCAGTACTTC. Its protein product is CASSLTDYSYEQYF.

There are many counts of this clonotype. Written as DNA, the CDR3 is TGTGCCAGCAGCCGACTACTAGCGGGGGGAGCCTACGAGCAGTACTTC. Protein: CASSRLLAGGAYEQYF. V is TRBV11-2 and J is TRBJ2-7, with 12 bases that match TRBD2. This CDR3 region has 16 residues. J lost 2 bases, V lost 5 bases, and 7 bases had no gene match. Germline V gives CDR1 SGHAT, CDR2 FQNNGV.